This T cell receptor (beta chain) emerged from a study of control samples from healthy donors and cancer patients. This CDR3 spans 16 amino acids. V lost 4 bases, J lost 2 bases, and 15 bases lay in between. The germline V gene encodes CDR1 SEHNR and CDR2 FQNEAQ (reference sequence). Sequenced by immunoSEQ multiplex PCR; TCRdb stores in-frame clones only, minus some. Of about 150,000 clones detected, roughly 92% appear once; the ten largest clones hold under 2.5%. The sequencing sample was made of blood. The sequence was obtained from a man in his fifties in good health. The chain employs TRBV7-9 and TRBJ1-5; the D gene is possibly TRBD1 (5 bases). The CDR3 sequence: CASSYWGSGGNQPQHF. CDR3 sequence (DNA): TGTGCCAGCAGCTACTGGGGATCGGGGGGCAATCAGCCCCAGCATTTT.